This T cell receptor beta chain was recovered during a study of Graves' ophthalmopathy and Graves' hyperthyroidism. For the study at large: Peripheral blood sampling occurred at initial diagnosis, before any treatment.

Points on this clonotype: Its cognate antigen is unknown.

RNA transcripts were the source from which TCR beta CDR3 regions were amplified. The library came from an HTBI-primed first-round RT-PCR and a second-round multiplex PCR. A single record per CDR3 protein comes from TCRdb applying MiXCR to the multiplex PCR reads. The sample includes approximately 700,000 distinct CDR3 sequences, around 40% of them seen just once. Additional autoimmune diseases, uncontrolled infections, pregnancy or lactation disqualified patients. The evidence that diagnosis relied on was clinical symptoms, serum thyroxine, TRAb, thyroid ultrasound and orbital computed tomography. Study-level results: Ophthalmopathy progression prediction by the model yielded a sensitivity of approximately 71% and a specificity of less than 75%.

The CDR3 runs to 13 residues. The germline V gene has CDR1 SQVTM and CDR2 ANQGSEA. Trimming cost V 3 bases and J 1 base, with 9 bases left between them. The origin of this receptor is an adult man with Graves' ophthalmopathy. The sample taken for sequencing was peripheral blood. The chain carries TRBV29-1 and TRBJ1-1; D remains unclear. In nucleotides, the CDR3 is TGCAGCGTTGATCGGTCGGGGAACACTGAAGCTTTCTTT. Encoded protein: CSVDRSGNTEAFF. Variable domain in full (rest from reference TRBV29-1 and TRBJ1-1): SAVISQKPSRDICQRGTSLTIQCQVDSQVTMMFWYRQQPGQSLTLIATANQGSEATYESGFVIDKFPISRPNLTFSTLTVSNMSPEDSSIYLCSVDRSGNTEAFFGQGTRLTVV.